This TCR beta chain was documented in a study of T cells after posttransplantation cyclophosphamide. Study findings and constraints: Recipient CMV seropositivity and CMV reactivation strongly tracked TRB clonality.

Details on this clone: Its cognate antigen is unknown.

Cells defined as naive were viable CD3+CD4+ or CD3+CD8+ and CCR7+CD45RA+CD45RO-CD95-CD27+CD28+. Peripheral blood was collected from the related graft donor on the marrow donation day. Sequenced by immunoSEQ multiplex PCR; TCRdb stores in-frame clones only, minus some. The sample gives about 16,000 clones, around 94% of which show up once; around 0.26% is in the top ten. V was cut by 4 bases and J by 0 bases, with 17 bases left in between. CDR3 length equals 17 residues. Germline V gives CDR1 LGHNA, CDR2 YSLEER. The sequenced material came from naive CD4+ T cells sorted from blood. The V and J genes are TRBV4-3 and TRBJ2-3; D is perhaps TRBD2 (6 bases). This clonotype originated in a woman aged 45-59 years in good health and a related stem cell transplant donor. CDR3 sequence: CASSPQAPGTSTDTQYF. CDR3 sequence (DNA): TGCGCCAGCAGCCCCCAGGCCCCCGGGACTAGCACAGATACGCAGTATTTT.